This TCR beta chain derives from a study of T cells in Graves' hyperthyroidism and ophthalmopathy. This clonotype was found many times. As yet, its antigen is unknown. RNA transcripts gave rise to amplified TCR beta CDR3 regions. RT-PCR in the first round (using the HTBI primer set) targeted the TCR CDR3. TCRdb reprocessed the multiplex PCR reads with MiXCR, giving one entry per CDR3 protein. The table records roughly 93,000 distinct CDR3 sequences, approximately 39% of them present only once. General observations from the study: In the analysis, a 13 V-J model separated ophthalmopathy from stable hyperthyroidism. Blood samples included most of the expanded thyroid clonotypes exceeding 0.001. With a median lead of around 6.7 months before onset, the model predicted ophthalmopathy.

Germline CDR1 is SGHTA and CDR2 is FQGNSA. The V end was cut by 3 bases, the J end by 3 bases, with 11 bases between. The CDR3 contains 14 residues. The sample consisted of peripheral blood or thyroid tissue (not recorded which). The chain employs TRBV7-2 and TRBJ1-1, with D hard to call. The sequence derives from a woman aged 25 to 39 with Graves' hyperthyroidism. In nucleotides, the CDR3 is TGTGCCAGCAGCTTCCACGGCAGCTACACTGAAGCTTTCTTT. This codes for CASSFHGSYTEAFF. The full variable domain, rest sourced from reference TRBV7-2 and TRBJ1-1, is GAGVSQSPSNKVTEKGKDVELRCDPISGHTALYWYRQSLGQGLEFLIYFQGNSAPDKSGLPSDRFSAERTGGSVSTLTIQRTQQEDSAVYLCASSFHGSYTEAFFGQGTRLTVV.